This entry concerns a single TCR beta chain. Its antigen is still unknown. Base qualities were left out, and no much larger clone turns up one base away. The time point label of this sample denotes: baseline before first vaccination. The sample's treatment or condition label is to be understood as: meningococcal conjugate vaccine given as trial control. The vaccinee samples were drawn from two UK trials, COV001 and COV002, one of which was a single-blind randomized controlled phase 2/3 trial testing AZD1222 (ChAdOx1 nCoV-19) in healthy adults. Trial participant PBMC samples were collected at day 0 and day 28 after the second dose for TCRbeta chain sequencing. This specimen comes from a study of T cell responses to AZD1222 COVID-19 vaccine (dated by TCRdb to the early 2020s). Regarding the complete study: A total of more than 230 trial participants underwent TCR sequencing, of whom around 200 received two doses of AZD1222 and approximately 25 received two doses of the MenACWY control vaccine. Trial participants were enrolled into age subgroups of 18-55, 56-69 and 70-plus years, which contained around 140, 26 and 57 TCR-sequenced participants, respectively.

Trimmed from V: 5 bases; trimmed from J: 5 bases; junction bases lacking a gene match: 7. CDR1 and CDR2, looked up from the germline V gene, are MDHEN and SYDVKM. Spanning cysteine to phenylalanine, the CDR3 consists of 14 amino acids. CDR3 DNA is the only sequence kept; it has 42 bases, read in frame from the first base. The paper's findings and limits, for the study overall: The vaccine-associated CD4 TCRs covered the entire spike protein, and the dominant responses fell in regions 160-218 and 743-854. Reportedly, close to half of the unique spike-specific TCRs recognized epitopes lying outside the regions that are mutated in the B.1.351 and B.1.1.7 variants. The 56-69-year group was small, and its depth increase did not reach significance, likely because of low power. Participants were mostly white British, with more females than males. The authors suggested clonal diversity may have been underestimated. Only five to seven AZD1222 recipients were SARS-CoV-2 seropositive at baseline, limiting conclusions about previously exposed vaccinees. Because no day 14 peak-response samples were available, the repertoires could be characterized only after the peak T cell response. A significant rise in spike-specific TCR breadth and depth was observed after two AZD1222 doses relative to day 0 and relative to MenACWY recipients.

The CDR3 regions of human TCRbeta chains were subjected to immunosequencing. The study's processing was this. TCRs in the repertoires were compared against a reference library of SARS-CoV-2-specific TCRs that had been generated with the MIRA antigen-specificity platform. Breadth meant the fraction of unique TCRs that were SARS-CoV-2-associated, whereas depth meant the fraction of total T cells that were SARS-CoV-2-associated. Each spike-specific TCR was assigned to its reactive spike region and to a CD4 or CD8 class using the MIRA data. Log10-transformed breadth and depth values were compared by one-way ANOVA with Sidak's multiple comparisons tests. TCRdb mirrors the immuneACCESS table, restricted to in-frame sequences. Some clones are absent from its copies; in checked studies, under half trace to an unresolved V gene, and the reason for the others is unknown. D and trimming were read from the DNA, whereas the V and J calls and clone size are those reported in that table. This sample comprises under 200,000 clones, 92% of them detected only once. Of the sample, about 4.5% is held by the ten largest clones.

Recombination connected TRBV28 to TRBJ2-5; a stretch of 8 junction bases matches TRBD2. The specimen comprised peripheral blood, sampled on day 0 of MenACWY control vaccination. This TCR was sampled from an adult in good health. CDR3 region: CASSPRAGVETQYF. At the DNA level, the sequence is TGTGCCAGCAGTCCCCGAGCGGGGGTGGAGACCCAGTACTTC.